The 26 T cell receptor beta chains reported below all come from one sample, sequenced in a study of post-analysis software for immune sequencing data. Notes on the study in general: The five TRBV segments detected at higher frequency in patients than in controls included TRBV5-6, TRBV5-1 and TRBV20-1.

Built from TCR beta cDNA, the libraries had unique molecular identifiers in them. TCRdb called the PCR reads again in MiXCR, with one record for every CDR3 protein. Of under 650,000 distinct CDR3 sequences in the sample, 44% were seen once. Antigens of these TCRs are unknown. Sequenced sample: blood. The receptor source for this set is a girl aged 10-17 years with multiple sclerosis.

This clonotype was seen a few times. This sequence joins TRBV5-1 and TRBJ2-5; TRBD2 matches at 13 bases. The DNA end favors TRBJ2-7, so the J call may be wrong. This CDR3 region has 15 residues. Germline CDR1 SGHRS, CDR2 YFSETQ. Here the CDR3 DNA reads TGCGCCAGCAGCCTGTGGACTAGCGGGAGCGACGAGCAGTACTTC. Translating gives CASSLWTSGSDEQYF.

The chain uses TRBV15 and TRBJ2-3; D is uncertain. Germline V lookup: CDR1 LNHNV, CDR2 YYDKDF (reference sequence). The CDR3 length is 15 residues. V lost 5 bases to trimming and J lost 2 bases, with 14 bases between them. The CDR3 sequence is CATSAQQPATDTQYF. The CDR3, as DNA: TGTGCCACCAGCGCCCAACAGCCCGCCACAGATACGCAGTATTTT. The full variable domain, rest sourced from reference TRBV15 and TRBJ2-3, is DAMVIQNPRYQVTQFGKPVTLSCSQTLNHNVMYWYQQKSSQAPKLLFHYYDKDFNNEADTPDNFQSRRPNTSFCFLDIRSPGLGDTAMYLCATSAQQPATDTQYFGPGTRLTVL.

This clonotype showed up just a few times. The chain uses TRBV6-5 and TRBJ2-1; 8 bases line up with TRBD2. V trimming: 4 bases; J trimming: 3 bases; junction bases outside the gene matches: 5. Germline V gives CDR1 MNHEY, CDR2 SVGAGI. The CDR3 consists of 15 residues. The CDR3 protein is CASSSREGIYNEQFF. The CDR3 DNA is TGTGCCAGCAGTTCCCGGGAGGGGATCTACAATGAGCAGTTCTTC.

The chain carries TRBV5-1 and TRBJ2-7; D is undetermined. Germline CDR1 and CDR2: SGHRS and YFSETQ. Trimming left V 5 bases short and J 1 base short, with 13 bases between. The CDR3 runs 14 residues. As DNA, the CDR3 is TGCGCCAGCAGGCTAGGAACTGCATCCTACGAGCAGTACTTC. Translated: CASRLGTASYEQYF.

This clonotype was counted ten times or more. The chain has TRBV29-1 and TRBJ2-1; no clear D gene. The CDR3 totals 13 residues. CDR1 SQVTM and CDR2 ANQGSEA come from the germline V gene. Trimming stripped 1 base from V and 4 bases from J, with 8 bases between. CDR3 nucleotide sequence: TGCAGCGTTGAAGGGCTCAGGTACAATGAGCAGTTCTTC. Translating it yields CSVEGLRYNEQFF.

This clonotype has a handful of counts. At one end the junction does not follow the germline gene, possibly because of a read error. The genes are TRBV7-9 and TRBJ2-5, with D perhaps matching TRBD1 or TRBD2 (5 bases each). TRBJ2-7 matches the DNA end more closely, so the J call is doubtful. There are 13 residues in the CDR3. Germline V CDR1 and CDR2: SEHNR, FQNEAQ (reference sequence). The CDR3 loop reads CASRLEGQYEQYF. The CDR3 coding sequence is TGTGCCAGCAGATTAGAGGGGCAATACGAGCAGTACTTC.

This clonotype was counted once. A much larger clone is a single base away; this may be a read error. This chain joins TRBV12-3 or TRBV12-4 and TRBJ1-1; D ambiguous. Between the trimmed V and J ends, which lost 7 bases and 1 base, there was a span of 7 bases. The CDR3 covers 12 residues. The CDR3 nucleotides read TGTGCCAGCACCCGGGGGAACACTGAAGCTTTCTTT. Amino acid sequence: CASTRGNTEAFF.

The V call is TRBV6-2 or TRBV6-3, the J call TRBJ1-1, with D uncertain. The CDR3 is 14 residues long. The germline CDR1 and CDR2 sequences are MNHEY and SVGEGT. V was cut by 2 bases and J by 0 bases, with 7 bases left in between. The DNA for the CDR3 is TGTGCCAGCAGTTACACGGATATGAACACTGAAGCTTTCTTT. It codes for CASSYTDMNTEAFF.

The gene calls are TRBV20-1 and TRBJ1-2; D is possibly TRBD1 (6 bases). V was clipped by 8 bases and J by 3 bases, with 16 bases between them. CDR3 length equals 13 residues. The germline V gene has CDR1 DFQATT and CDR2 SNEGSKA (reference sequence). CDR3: CSTTQGPDYGYTF. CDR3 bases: TGCAGTACCACACAGGGACCGGACTATGGCTACACCTTC.

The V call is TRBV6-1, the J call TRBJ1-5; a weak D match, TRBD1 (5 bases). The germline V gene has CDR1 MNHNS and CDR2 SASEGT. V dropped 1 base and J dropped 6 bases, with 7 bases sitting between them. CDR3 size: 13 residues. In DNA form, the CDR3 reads TGTGCCAGCAGTGAAGGGGGGACTCAGCCCCAGCATTTT. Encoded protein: CASSEGGTQPQHF.

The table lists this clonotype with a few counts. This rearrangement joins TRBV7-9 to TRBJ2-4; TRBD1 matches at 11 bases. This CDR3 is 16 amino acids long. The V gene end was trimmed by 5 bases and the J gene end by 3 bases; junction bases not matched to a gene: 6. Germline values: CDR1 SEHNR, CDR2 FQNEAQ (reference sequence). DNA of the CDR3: TGTGCCAGCAGCCACCCCGGGACAGGGGGCAAAAACATTCAGTACTTC. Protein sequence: CASSHPGTGGKNIQYF. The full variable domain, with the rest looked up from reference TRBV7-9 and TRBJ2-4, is DTGVSQNPRHKITKRGQNVTFRCDPISEHNRLYWYRQTLGQGPEFLTYFQNEAQLEKSRLLSDRFSAERPKGSFSTLEIQRTEQGDSAMYLCASSHPGTGGKNIQYFGAGTRLSVL.

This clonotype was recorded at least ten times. The CDR3 DNA follows: TGTGCCAGCAGCTTGGACAGGGCCCACGAGCAGTACTTC. Translation: CASSLDRAHEQYF. V usage is TRBV12-3 or TRBV12-4 and J usage is TRBJ2-7; 8 bases fit TRBD1. The CDR3 totals 13 residues. V was clipped by 6 bases and J by 5 bases; unmatched bases: 6.

The chain's CDR3 is CASRNPLGYEQYF. CDR3 in DNA: TGTGCCAGCAGAAACCCCCTAGGGTACGAGCAGTACTTC. This sequence joins TRBV28 and TRBJ2-5; D unresolved. The J call may be incorrect, as the DNA end agrees better with TRBJ2-7. The CDR3 loop spans 13 amino acids. The germline V gene has CDR1 MDHEN and CDR2 SYDVKM.

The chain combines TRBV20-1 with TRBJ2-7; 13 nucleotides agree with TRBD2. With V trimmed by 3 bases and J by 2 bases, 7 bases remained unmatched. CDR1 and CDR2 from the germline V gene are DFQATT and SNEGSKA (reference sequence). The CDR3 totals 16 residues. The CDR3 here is CSASVGLAGPTYEQYF. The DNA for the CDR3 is TGCAGTGCTAGTGTGGGACTAGCGGGGCCGACCTACGAGCAGTACTTC.

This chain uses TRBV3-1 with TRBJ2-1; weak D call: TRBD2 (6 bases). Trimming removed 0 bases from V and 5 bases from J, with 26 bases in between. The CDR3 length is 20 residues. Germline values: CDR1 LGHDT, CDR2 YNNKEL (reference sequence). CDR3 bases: TGTGCCAGCAGCCAAGATCTAAGTCTGCGGGATAGACAGAAGGACAATGAGCAGTTCTTC. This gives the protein CASSQDLSLRDRQKDNEQFF.

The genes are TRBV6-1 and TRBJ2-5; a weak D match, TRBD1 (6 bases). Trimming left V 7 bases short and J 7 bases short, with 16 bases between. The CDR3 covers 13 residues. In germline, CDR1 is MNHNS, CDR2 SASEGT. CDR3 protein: CASKVQGTATQYF. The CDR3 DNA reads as TGTGCCAGCAAAGTACAGGGTACCGCGACCCAGTACTTC.

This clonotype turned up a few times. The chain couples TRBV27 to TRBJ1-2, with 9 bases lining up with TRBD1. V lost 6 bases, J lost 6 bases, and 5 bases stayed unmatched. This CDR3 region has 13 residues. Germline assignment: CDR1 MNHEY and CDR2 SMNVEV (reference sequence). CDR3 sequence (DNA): TGTGCCAGCAGCGGGGACAGGGAGCATGGCTACACCTTC. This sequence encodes CASSGDREHGYTF.

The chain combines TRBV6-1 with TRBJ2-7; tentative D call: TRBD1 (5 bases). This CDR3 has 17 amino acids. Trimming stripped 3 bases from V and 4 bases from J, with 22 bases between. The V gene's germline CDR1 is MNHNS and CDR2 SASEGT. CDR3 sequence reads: CASSDSSRQRRRYEQYF. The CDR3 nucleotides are TGTGCCAGCAGTGATAGTTCAAGACAGCGACGAAGATACGAGCAGTACTTC.

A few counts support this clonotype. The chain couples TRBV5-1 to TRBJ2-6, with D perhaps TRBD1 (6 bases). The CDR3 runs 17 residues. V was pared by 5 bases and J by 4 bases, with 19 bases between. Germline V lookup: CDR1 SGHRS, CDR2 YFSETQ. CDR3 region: CASRFRIGGLGANVLTF. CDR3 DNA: TGCGCCAGCAGGTTCCGGATTGGGGGCCTCGGGGCCAACGTCCTGACTTTC.

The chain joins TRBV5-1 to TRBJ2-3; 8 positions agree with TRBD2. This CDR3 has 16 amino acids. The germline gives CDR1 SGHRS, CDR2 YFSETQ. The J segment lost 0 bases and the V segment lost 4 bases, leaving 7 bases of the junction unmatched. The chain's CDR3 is CASSPVVAGSTDTQYF. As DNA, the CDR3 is TGCGCCAGCAGCCCGGTGGTAGCGGGGAGCACAGATACGCAGTATTTT.

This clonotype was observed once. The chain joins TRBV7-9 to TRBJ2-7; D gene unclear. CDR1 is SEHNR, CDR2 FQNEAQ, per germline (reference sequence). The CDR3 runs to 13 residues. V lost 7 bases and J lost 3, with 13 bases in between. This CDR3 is CASTSPGGYEQYF. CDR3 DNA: TGTGCCAGCACCTCCCCTGGCGGCTACGAGCAGTACTTC.

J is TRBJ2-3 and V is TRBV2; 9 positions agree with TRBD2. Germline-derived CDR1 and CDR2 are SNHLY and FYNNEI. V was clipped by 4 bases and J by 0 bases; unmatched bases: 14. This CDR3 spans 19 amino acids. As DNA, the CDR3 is TGTGCCAGCAGTGGTCAGGATAAAGCGGGGGGCCCTAGCACAGATACGCAGTATTTT. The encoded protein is CASSGQDKAGGPSTDTQYF.

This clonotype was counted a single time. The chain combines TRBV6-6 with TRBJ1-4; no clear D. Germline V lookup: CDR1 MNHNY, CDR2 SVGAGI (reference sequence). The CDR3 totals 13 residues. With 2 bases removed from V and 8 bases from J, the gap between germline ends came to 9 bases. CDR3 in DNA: TGTGCCAGCAGTTACCTCAGAGGAGAAAAACTGTTTTTT. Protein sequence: CASSYLRGEKLFF.

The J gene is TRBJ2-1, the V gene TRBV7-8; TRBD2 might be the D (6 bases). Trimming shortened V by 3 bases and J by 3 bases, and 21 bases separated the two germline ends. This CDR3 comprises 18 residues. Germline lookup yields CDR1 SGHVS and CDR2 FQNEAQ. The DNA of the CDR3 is TGTGCCAGCAGCTTTGGGGGAGGACCTAAATCCCGCTACAATGAGCAGTTCTTC. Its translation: CASSFGGGPKSRYNEQFF.

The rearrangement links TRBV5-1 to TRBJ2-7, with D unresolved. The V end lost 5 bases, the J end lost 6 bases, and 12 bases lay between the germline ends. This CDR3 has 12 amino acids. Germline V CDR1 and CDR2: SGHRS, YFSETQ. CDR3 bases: TGCGCCAGCAGTTTCAACGACGGCGAGCAGTACTTC. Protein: CASSFNDGEQYF.

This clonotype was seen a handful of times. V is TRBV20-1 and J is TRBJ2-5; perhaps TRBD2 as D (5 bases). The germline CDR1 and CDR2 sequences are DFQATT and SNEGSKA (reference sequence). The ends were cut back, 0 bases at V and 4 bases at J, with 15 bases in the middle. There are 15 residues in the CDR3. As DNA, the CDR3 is TGCAGTGCTAGAGATAGGGCTCAGCGGAGAGAGACCCAGTACTTC. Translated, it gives CSARDRAQRRETQYF.